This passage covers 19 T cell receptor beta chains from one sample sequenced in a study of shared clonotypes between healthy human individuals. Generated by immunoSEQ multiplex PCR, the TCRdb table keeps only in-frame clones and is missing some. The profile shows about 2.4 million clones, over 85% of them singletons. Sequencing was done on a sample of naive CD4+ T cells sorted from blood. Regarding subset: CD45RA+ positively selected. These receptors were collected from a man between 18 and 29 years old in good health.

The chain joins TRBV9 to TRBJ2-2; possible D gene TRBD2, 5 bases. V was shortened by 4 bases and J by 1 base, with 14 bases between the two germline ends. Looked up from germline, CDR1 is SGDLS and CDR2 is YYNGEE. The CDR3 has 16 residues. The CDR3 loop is CASSPGLGWNTGELFF. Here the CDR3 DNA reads TGTGCCAGCAGCCCCGGACTTGGGTGGAACACCGGGGAGCTGTTTTTT.

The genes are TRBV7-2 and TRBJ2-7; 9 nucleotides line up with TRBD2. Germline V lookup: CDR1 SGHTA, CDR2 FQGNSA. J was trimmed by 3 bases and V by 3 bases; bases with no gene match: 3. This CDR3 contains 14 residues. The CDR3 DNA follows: TGTGCCAGCAGCTTCCTAGCGGGAATCTACGAGCAGTACTTC. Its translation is CASSFLAGIYEQYF.

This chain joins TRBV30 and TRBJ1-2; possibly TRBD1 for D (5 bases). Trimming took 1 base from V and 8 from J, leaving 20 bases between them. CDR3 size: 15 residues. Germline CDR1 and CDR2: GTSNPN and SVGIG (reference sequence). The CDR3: CAWSAGKSLSRGYTF. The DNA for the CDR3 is TGTGCCTGGAGTGCAGGGAAGTCTCTCAGTAGGGGCTACACCTTC.

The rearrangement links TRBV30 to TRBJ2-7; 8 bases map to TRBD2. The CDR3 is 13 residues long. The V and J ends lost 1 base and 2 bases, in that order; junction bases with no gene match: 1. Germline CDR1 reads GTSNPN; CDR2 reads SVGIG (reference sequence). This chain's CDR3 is CAWSAGGAYEQYF. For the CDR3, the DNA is TGTGCCTGGAGTGCGGGGGGGGCCTACGAGCAGTACTTC.

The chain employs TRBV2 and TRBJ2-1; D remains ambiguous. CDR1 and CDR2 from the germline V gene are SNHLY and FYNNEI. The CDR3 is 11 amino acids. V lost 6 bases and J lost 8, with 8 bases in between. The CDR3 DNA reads TGTGCCAGCAGGAATAGGGATGAGCAGTTCTTC. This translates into CASRNRDEQFF.

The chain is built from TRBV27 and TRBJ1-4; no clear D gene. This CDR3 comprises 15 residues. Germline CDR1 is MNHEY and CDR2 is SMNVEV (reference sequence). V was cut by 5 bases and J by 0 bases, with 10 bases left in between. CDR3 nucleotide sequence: TGTGCCAGCAGTGCCCTACGAACAACTAATGAAAAACTGTTTTTT. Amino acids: CASSALRTTNEKLFF. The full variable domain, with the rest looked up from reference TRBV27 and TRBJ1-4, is EAQVTQNPRYLITVTGKKLTVTCSQNMNHEYMSWYRQDPGLGLRQIYYSMNVEVTDKGDVPEGYKVSRKEKRNFPLILESPSPNQTSLYFCASSALRTTNEKLFFGSGTQLSVL.

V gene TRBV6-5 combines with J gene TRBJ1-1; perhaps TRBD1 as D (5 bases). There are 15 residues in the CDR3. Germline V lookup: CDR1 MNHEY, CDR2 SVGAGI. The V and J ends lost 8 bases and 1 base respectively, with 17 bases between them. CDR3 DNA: TGTGCCAGCCGTCGCCTTAAGACAGAGAACACTGAAGCTTTCTTT. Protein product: CASRRLKTENTEAFF.

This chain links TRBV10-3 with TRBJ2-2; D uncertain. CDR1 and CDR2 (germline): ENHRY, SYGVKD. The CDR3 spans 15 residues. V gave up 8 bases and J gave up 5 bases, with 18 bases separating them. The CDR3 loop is CAIDVGRLGTGELFF. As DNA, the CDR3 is TGTGCCATCGACGTCGGCCGACTTGGGACCGGGGAGCTGTTTTTT.

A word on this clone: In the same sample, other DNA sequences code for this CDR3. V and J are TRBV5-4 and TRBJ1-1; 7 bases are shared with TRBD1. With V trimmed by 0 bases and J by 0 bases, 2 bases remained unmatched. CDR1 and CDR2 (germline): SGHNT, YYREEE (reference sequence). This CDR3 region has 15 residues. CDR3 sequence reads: CASSLAGTVNTEAFF. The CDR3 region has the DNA TGTGCCAGCAGCTTGGCCGGGACAGTGAACACTGAAGCTTTCTTT.

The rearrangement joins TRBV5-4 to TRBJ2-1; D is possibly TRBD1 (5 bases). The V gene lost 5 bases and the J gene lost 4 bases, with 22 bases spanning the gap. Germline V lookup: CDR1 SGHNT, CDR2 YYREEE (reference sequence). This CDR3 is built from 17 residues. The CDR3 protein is CASSSGKTASPYNEQFF. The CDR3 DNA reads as TGTGCCAGCAGTTCCGGAAAGACAGCATCTCCTTACAATGAGCAGTTCTTC.

CDR3 DNA sequence: TGTGCCAGCAGATTTCCCGGGACTAGCGACACCGGGGAGCTGTTTTTT. It codes for CASRFPGTSDTGELFF. The rearrangement joins TRBV7-8 to TRBJ2-2; 10 nucleotides match TRBD2. Germline loops: CDR1 SGHVS, CDR2 FQNEAQ. The CDR3 has 16 amino acids. Losses at the gene ends were 6 bases for V and 3 bases for J; bases not matched to a gene: 7.

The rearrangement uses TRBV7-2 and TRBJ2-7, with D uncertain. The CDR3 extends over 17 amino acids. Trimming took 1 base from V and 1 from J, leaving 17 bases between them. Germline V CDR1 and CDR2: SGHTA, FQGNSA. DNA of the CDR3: TGTGCCAGCAGCTTAGATACCCCACGGGCTAGGTCCTACGAGCAGTACTTC. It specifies CASSLDTPRARSYEQYF.

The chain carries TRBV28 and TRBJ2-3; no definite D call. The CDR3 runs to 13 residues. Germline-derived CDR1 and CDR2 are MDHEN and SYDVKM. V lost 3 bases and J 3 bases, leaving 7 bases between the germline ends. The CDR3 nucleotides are TGTGCCAGCAGTTTGATCCTAACAGATACGCAGTATTTT. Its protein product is CASSLILTDTQYF.

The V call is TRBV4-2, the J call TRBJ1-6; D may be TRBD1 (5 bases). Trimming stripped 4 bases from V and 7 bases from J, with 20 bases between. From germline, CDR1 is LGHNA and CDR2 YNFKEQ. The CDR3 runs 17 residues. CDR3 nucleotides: TGTGCCAGCAGCCGCCCAGTCACCGGGACGGAGAATTCACCCCTCCACTTT. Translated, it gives CASSRPVTGTENSPLHF.

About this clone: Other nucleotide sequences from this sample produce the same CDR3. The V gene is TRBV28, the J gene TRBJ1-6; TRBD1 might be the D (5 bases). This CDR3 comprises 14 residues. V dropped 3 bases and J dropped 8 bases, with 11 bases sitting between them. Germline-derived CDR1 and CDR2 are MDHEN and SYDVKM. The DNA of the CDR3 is TGTGCCAGCAGTTTGGGGCAGGGATATTCACCCCTCCACTTT. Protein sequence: CASSLGQGYSPLHF. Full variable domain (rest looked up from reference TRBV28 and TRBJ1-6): DVKVTQSSRYLVKRTGEKVFLECVQDMDHENMFWYRQDPGLGLRLIYFSYDVKMKEKGDIPEGYSVSREKKERFSLILESASTNQTSMYLCASSLGQGYSPLHFGNGTRLTVT.

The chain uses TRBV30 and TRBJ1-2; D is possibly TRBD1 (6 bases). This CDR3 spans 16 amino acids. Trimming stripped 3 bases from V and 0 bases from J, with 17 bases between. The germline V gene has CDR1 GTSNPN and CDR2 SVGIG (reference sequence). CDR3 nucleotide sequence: TGTGCCTGGAGAAGAACTTACAGGGCGGCTAACTATGGCTACACCTTC. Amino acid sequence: CAWRRTYRAANYGYTF.

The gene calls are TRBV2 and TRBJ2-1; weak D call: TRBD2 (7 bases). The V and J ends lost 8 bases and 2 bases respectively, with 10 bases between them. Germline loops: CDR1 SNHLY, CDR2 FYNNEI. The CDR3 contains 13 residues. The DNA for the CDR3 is TGTGCCAGCGAGGGGGGGACCTACAATGAGCAGTTCTTC. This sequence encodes CASEGGTYNEQFF.

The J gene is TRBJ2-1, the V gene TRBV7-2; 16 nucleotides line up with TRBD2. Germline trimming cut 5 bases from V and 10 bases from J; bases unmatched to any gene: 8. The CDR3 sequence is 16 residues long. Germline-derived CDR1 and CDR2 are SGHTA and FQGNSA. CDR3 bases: TGTGCCAGCAGCCCCCCGGGACTAGCGGGAGGGCGCGAGCAGTTCTTC. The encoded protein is CASSPPGLAGGREQFF.

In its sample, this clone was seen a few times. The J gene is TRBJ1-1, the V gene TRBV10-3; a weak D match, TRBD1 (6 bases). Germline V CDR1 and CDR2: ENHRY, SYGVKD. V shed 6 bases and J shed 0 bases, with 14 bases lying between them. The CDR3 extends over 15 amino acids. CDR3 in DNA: TGTGCCATCAGCCCGGGGGGCCTGATGAACACTGAAGCTTTCTTT. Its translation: CAISPGGLMNTEAFF.